The 28 T cell receptor beta chains in this list originate from one sample, sequenced in a study of T cells in Graves' hyperthyroidism and ophthalmopathy. RNA transcripts provided the source from which TCR beta CDR3 regions were amplified. The HTBI primer set drove a first-round RT-PCR of the TCR CDR3. TCRdb ran MiXCR on the multiplex PCR reads and lists one entry per CDR3 protein. The sample has 300,000 to 450,000 distinct CDR3 sequences, 13% to 15% seen once. Specimen: blood. The receptors stem from a woman aged 25 to 45 with Graves' ophthalmopathy.

This clonotype was seen ten or more times. The genes are TRBV7-3 and TRBJ2-1, with D possibly being TRBD1 (6 bases). CDR1 and CDR2 from the germline V gene are SGHTA and FQGTGA. The CDR3 is made up of 14 amino acids. The V end was cut by 5 bases, the J end by 6 bases, with 14 bases between. DNA of the CDR3: TGTGCCAGCAGCACCGGACAGCTCCTCAATGAGCAGTTCTTC. It encodes CASSTGQLLNEQFF.

This clonotype was counted between two and nine times. The rearrangement joins TRBV3-1 to TRBJ1-1; tentative D call: TRBD1 (6 bases). The CDR3 spans 16 residues. Germline assignment: CDR1 LGHDT and CDR2 YNNKEL (reference sequence). The ends were cut back, 0 bases at V and 2 bases at J, with 13 bases in the middle. The CDR3 reads CASSQDLGTSNTEAFF. DNA of the CDR3: TGTGCCAGCAGCCAAGATTTAGGGACAAGCAACACTGAAGCTTTCTTT. Drawing the rest from reference TRBV3-1 and TRBJ1-1, the complete variable domain is DTAVSQTPKYLVTQMGNDKSIKCEQNLGHDTMYWYKQDSKKFLKIMFSYNNKELIINETVPNRFSPKSPDKAHLNLHINSLELGDSAVYFCASSQDLGTSNTEAFFGQGTRLTVV.

This clonotype was counted many times. V is TRBV6-5 and J is TRBJ2-7; 8 bases match TRBD1. The CDR3 contains 15 residues. V was clipped by 2 bases and J by 3 bases; unmatched bases: 6. Germline CDR1 and CDR2: MNHEY and SVGAGI. As DNA, the CDR3 is TGTGCCAGCAGTTACAGGGCAGGGGGCTTCTACGAGCAGTACTTC. Encoded protein: CASSYRAGGFYEQYF.

This clonotype was found a few times. V is TRBV15 and J is TRBJ1-2; D unresolved. The CDR3 covers 11 residues. V was pared by 0 bases and J by 6 bases, with 2 bases between. Looked up from germline, CDR1 is LNHNV and CDR2 is YYDKDF (reference sequence). CDR3 in amino acids: CATSRDDGYTF. The CDR3 nucleotides are TGTGCCACCAGCAGAGACGATGGCTACACCTTC.

In its sample, this clonotype was seen many times. CDR3 residues: CASSEQRGGFGTDTQYF. The CDR3 DNA follows: TGTGCCAGCAGTGAACAGCGGGGGGGCTTTGGCACAGATACGCAGTATTTT. The chain carries TRBV28 and TRBJ2-3; 10 nucleotides match TRBD2. The CDR3 length is 17 residues. CDR1 is MDHEN and CDR2 is SYDVKM in the germline V gene. J gave up 1 base and V 5 bases, and 9 bases lay outside the gene matches.

This clonotype appeared many times. This rearrangement joins TRBV20-1 to TRBJ2-7; D not resolved. Germline V lookup: CDR1 DFQATT, CDR2 SNEGSKA (reference sequence). The CDR3 length is 14 residues. With 5 bases removed from V and 2 bases from J, the gap between germline ends came to 16 bases. The CDR3, as DNA: TGCAGTGCTTATCCCCTTAGAGTGGCCTACGAGCAGTACTTC. Protein product: CSAYPLRVAYEQYF.

There are many counts of this clonotype. This sequence joins TRBV30 and TRBJ2-7; D is ambiguous. The CDR3 runs to 15 residues. Trimming cost V 6 bases and J 2 bases, with 20 bases left between them. Per the germline V gene, CDR1 is GTSNPN and CDR2 is SVGIG (reference sequence). The CDR3 sequence is CACTSRTSLPYEQYF. CDR3 nucleotide sequence: TGTGCCTGTACCAGCCGAACATCCCTCCCCTACGAGCAGTACTTC.

Ten or more counts support this clonotype. CDR3 sequence: CASLAGGRETQYF. CDR3 DNA: TGTGCCAGCTTAGCGGGGGGGCGTGAGACCCAGTACTTC. The chain couples TRBV7-2 to TRBJ2-5, with TRBD2 matching 11 bases. The CDR3 totals 13 residues. With V trimmed by 8 bases and J by 5 bases, 4 bases remained unmatched. The germline V gene encodes CDR1 SGHTA and CDR2 FQGNSA.

The chain couples TRBV24-1 to TRBJ2-3; TRBD1 aligns across 11 bases. Trimming removed 6 bases from V and 6 bases from J; junction bases left unmatched: 10. This CDR3 has 16 amino acids. The germline V gene encodes CDR1 KGHDR and CDR2 SFDVKD. CDR3 bases: TGTGCCACCAGTTCCCCCGGGGACAGGGGGTTTGATACGCAGTATTTT. Amino acids: CATSSPGDRGFDTQYF.

This rearrangement joins TRBV9 to TRBJ2-6; a weak D match, TRBD1 (5 bases). Trimming took off 0 bases at V and 2 bases at J, with 9 bases between the two ends. This CDR3 is 16 amino acids long. The germline V gene has CDR1 SGDLS and CDR2 YYNGEE. Here the CDR3 reads CASSVEGRAGANVLTF. CDR3 nucleotide sequence: TGTGCCAGCAGCGTAGAGGGCAGGGCTGGGGCCAACGTCCTGACTTTC.

This clonotype was counted at least ten times. The V and J genes are TRBV11-2 and TRBJ2-3, with 9 nucleotides matching TRBD2. V was clipped by 0 bases and J by 5 bases; unmatched bases: 6. The CDR3 has 16 amino acids. Germline CDR1 is SGHAT and CDR2 is FQNNGV. DNA for the CDR3: TGTGCCAGCAGCTTAGAGGCAGCGGGGGGTGAAGATACGCAGTATTTT. It encodes CASSLEAAGGEDTQYF.

This clonotype occurred many times. This chain uses TRBV11-1 with TRBJ2-3; D is perhaps TRBD1 (6 bases). The CDR3 runs 15 residues. In germline, CDR1 is SGHAT, CDR2 FQDESV (reference sequence). The V gene lost 5 bases and the J gene lost 5 bases, with 17 bases spanning the gap. DNA of the CDR3: TGTGCCAGCAGCCCAGGGTGGGGGCAGGAAGATACGCAGTATTTT. Translating gives CASSPGWGQEDTQYF.

This chain joins TRBV15 and TRBJ1-2; D possibly corresponds to TRBD1 (6 bases). V was shortened by 3 bases and J by 0 bases, with 11 bases between the two germline ends. Germline lookup yields CDR1 LNHNV and CDR2 YYDKDF (reference sequence). The CDR3 length is 15 residues. The CDR3 is CATSSRDTANYGYTF. DNA of the CDR3: TGTGCCACCAGCAGCCGGGACACCGCTAACTATGGCTACACCTTC.

This clonotype was counted many times. The chain couples TRBV20-1 to TRBJ1-1; 8 bases agree with TRBD1. Germline CDR1 is DFQATT and CDR2 is SNEGSKA (reference sequence). Trimming took 2 bases from V and 8 from J; bases not matched to a gene: 7. The CDR3 extends over 13 amino acids. This CDR3 reads CSARTRDRIEAFF. The CDR3 DNA is TGCAGTGCTAGAACCCGGGACAGGATAGAAGCTTTCTTT.

This clonotype was seen many times. The V call is TRBV27, the J call TRBJ1-2; 9 bases match TRBD1. CDR1 is MNHEY and CDR2 is SMNVEV in the germline V gene (reference sequence). J was trimmed by 4 bases and V by 2 bases; bases with no gene match: 2. The CDR3 is 14 amino acids. The CDR3 sequence: CASSLGTGFYGYTF. The CDR3 DNA reads as TGTGCCAGCAGTTTAGGGACAGGGTTCTATGGCTACACCTTC.

This clonotype was seen a handful of times. The CDR3 bases are TGTGCCAGCAGTGTTGGGACCCTGGCCCAGCATTTT. This codes for CASSVGTLAQHF. This chain uses TRBV2 with TRBJ1-5; a possible D gene is TRBD1 (5 bases). From germline, CDR1 is SNHLY and CDR2 FYNNEI. Trimming left V 4 bases short and J 11 bases short, with 12 bases between. The CDR3 extends over 12 amino acids.

This clonotype turned up a few times. The chain joins TRBV10-1 to TRBJ1-1; maybe TRBD1 (5 bases). V lost 2 bases and J lost 3, with 10 bases in between. CDR1 WNHNN and CDR2 SYGVQD come from the germline V gene (reference sequence). The CDR3 is 14 residues long. CDR3 sequence (DNA): TGCGCCAGCAGTGAGACAGGCCAGGACACTGAAGCTTTCTTT. This codes for CASSETGQDTEAFF.

This clonotype was recorded many times. The chain employs TRBV28 and TRBJ2-7, with 7 bases fitting TRBD2. With 1 base clipped from V and 4 bases from J, the junction kept 4 bases outside the gene matches. The length of the CDR3 is 14 residues. CDR1 and CDR2 from the germline V gene are MDHEN and SYDVKM. CDR3 DNA sequence: TGTGCCAGCAGTTTATTGGGAGCGGGGTACGAGCAGTACTTC. It specifies CASSLLGAGYEQYF.

This clonotype was seen repeatedly, ten times or more. The V and J genes are TRBV28 and TRBJ1-2; perhaps TRBD1 as D (6 bases). The germline V and J ends were trimmed by 3 bases and 8 bases, with 19 bases remaining between them. CDR3 size: 15 residues. Germline V lookup: CDR1 MDHEN, CDR2 SYDVKM. Written as DNA, the CDR3 is TGTGCCAGCAGTTTCGGACAGAACGACGCTGGGGGCTACACCTTC. Its protein is CASSFGQNDAGGYTF.

The chain joins TRBV19 to TRBJ1-5, with D unresolved. CDR3 length: 16 residues. V gave up 1 base and J gave up 0 bases, with 10 bases separating them. The V gene's germline CDR1 is LNHDA and CDR2 SQIVND (reference sequence). DNA for the CDR3: TGTGCCAGTAGTATAGCTCGAGGGATTAGCAATCAGCCCCAGCATTTT. Residues: CASSIARGISNQPQHF.

The V and J genes are TRBV7-8 and TRBJ1-5; D is unclear. V lost 5 bases, J lost 5 bases, and 7 bases lay in between. The CDR3 totals 12 residues. Germline CDR1 reads SGHVS; CDR2 reads FQNEAQ. The CDR3 DNA reads TGTGCCAGCAGCAATCCAGATCAGCCCCAGCATTTT. Amino acids: CASSNPDQPQHF.

This clonotype was observed at least ten times. This chain connects TRBV29-1 to TRBJ1-2; D may be TRBD1 (5 bases). V was cut by 3 bases and J by 7 bases, with 12 bases left in between. CDR3 length equals 12 residues. Germline V gives CDR1 SQVTM, CDR2 ANQGSEA. As DNA, the CDR3 is TGCAGCGTTGATCAGGGCAGAGGTGGCTACACCTTC. It specifies CSVDQGRGGYTF.

Regarding this clonotype: The junction departs from germline at one end; a sequencing error may be responsible. The chain joins TRBV6-2 or TRBV6-3 to TRBJ2-6, with TRBD2 as a possible D gene (6 bases). The V gene's germline CDR1 is MNHEY and CDR2 SVGEGT. This CDR3 contains 16 residues. CDR3 amino acids: CASSDPAGTGANVLAF. In DNA, the CDR3 is TGTGCCAGCAGTGACCCGGCAGGGACTGGGGCCAACGTCCTGGCTTTC.

This clonotype has at least ten counts. The gene calls are TRBV20-1 and TRBJ2-1; 8 bases align to TRBD2. Germline trimming cut 4 bases from V and 7 bases from J; bases unmatched to any gene: 12. The germline CDR1 and CDR2 sequences are DFQATT and SNEGSKA (reference sequence). This CDR3 spans 15 amino acids. CDR3 protein: CSANPGGGQANEQFF. As DNA, the CDR3 is TGCAGTGCTAACCCCGGGGGGGGTCAAGCGAATGAGCAGTTCTTC.

In its sample, this clonotype was seen many times. The rearrangement links TRBV3-1 to TRBJ2-2; TRBD2 is a possible D gene (7 bases). Germline V gene data show CDR1 as LGHDT and CDR2 as YNNKEL (reference sequence). This CDR3 has 15 amino acids. Deletions cut 3 bases from V and 2 bases from J, with 10 bases between. CDR3 in DNA: TGTGCCAGCAGCCACGGGGGGCGAAACACCGGGGAGCTGTTTTTT. It translates to CASSHGGRNTGELFF.

This clonotype occurred a few times. V gene TRBV5-4 combines with J gene TRBJ2-7, with D unresolved. This CDR3 spans 13 amino acids. Germline assignment: CDR1 SGHNT and CDR2 YYREEE (reference sequence). Trimming took 3 bases from V and 2 from J, leaving 9 bases between them. CDR3 region: CASSSCGPYEQYF. The CDR3 coding sequence is TGTGCCAGCAGCTCGTGTGGGCCCTACGAGCAGTACTTC.

The CDR3 sequence: CASSFQLAGGRNEQFF. In DNA, the CDR3 is TGTGCCAGCAGTTTCCAACTAGCGGGGGGGCGTAATGAGCAGTTCTTC. This chain links TRBV6-2 or TRBV6-3 with TRBJ2-1; TRBD2 matches at 13 bases. V gave up 4 bases and J gave up 7 bases; unmatched junction bases: 7. Germline CDR1 MNHEY, CDR2 SVGEGT. This CDR3 has 16 residues.

This clonotype was recorded many times. This sequence joins TRBV5-8 and TRBJ2-7; D uncertain. The germline CDR1 and CDR2 sequences are SGHTS and YDEGEE. Trimming cost V 4 bases and J 6 bases, with 11 bases left between them. This CDR3 has 12 amino acids. CDR3 DNA: TGTGCCAGCAGCCGAATCGAGAGCGAGCAGTACTTC. As protein: CASSRIESEQYF.